One and the same sample provided the 14 T cell receptor beta chains below, sequenced in a study of tumor-infiltrating lymphocytes in oesophageal squamous cell carcinoma. TCRdb redid the calling of the PCR reads with MiXCR, one entry per CDR3 protein. The sample gives about 20,000 distinct CDR3 sequences, roughly 36% of which show up once; roughly a fifth is in the top ten. Sequencing used esophageal tumor tissue. These receptors all stem from a male donor with esophageal squamous cell carcinoma.

This sequence joins TRBV5-1 and TRBJ2-7, with D perhaps given as TRBD1 or TRBD2 (5 bases each). The V gene's germline CDR1 is SGHRS and CDR2 YFSETQ. Trimming took 0 bases from V and 4 from J, leaving 14 bases between them. The CDR3 has 15 amino acids. The DNA of the CDR3 is TGCGCCAGCAGCTTGGCAGGCAGGGCGGGTTACGAGCAGTACTTC. It is translated as CASSLAGRAGYEQYF.

This clonotype was seen many times. V and J are TRBV10-3 and TRBJ1-5; 9 bases align to TRBD1. J lost 0 bases, V lost 10 bases, and 10 bases had no gene match. The CDR3 length is 16 residues. CDR1 ENHRY and CDR2 SYGVKD come from the germline V gene. CDR3 coding DNA: TGTGCCACTACAGGGGGCAGGTTTAATAGCAATCAGCCCCAGCATTTT. Its protein is CATTGGRFNSNQPQHF.

This clonotype is judged medium-sized. The chain combines TRBV7-8 with TRBJ2-1, with D possibly TRBD2 on 6 matching bases. Germline V gene sequence: CDR1 SGHVS, CDR2 FQNEAQ. V was cut by 0 bases and J by 6 bases, with 21 bases left in between. The CDR3 spans 18 residues. The DNA for the CDR3 is TGTGCCAGCAGCTTAGCCCTCCCGGGAGCCCTATTCCGCAATGAGCAGTTCTTC. This encodes CASSLALPGALFRNEQFF.

The V gene is TRBV10-3, the J gene TRBJ1-1; perhaps TRBD1 as D (6 bases). Germline loops: CDR1 ENHRY, CDR2 SYGVKD. This CDR3 spans 14 amino acids. Deletions cut 5 bases from V and 1 base from J, with 11 bases between. The CDR3 DNA follows: TGTGCCATCAGTACAGGGACGGCGAACACTGAAGCTTTCTTT. Its translation is CAISTGTANTEAFF.

By proportion, this clonotype is medium-sized. The rearrangement joins TRBV11-2 to TRBJ2-7, with D possibly matching TRBD1 (6 bases). CDR1 is SGHAT, CDR2 FQNNGV, per germline. V lost 5 bases, J lost 6 bases, and 14 bases lay in between. The CDR3 has 13 residues. CDR3 sequence (DNA): TGTGCCAGCAGCCCCCGACAGGCGGCCGAGCAGTACTTC. Translating it yields CASSPRQAAEQYF.

The genes are TRBV6-2 or TRBV6-3 and TRBJ2-7, with 9 positions matching TRBD2. Trimming cost V 5 bases and J 5 bases; bases outside gene matches: 10. Germline V lookup: CDR1 MNHEY, CDR2 SVGEGT. The CDR3 spans 15 residues. The CDR3 bases are TGTGCCAGCAGTCCCGGGACTAGCATTAGGAACGAGCAGTACTTC. Its protein is CASSPGTSIRNEQYF.

Sample share makes this clonotype medium-sized. The CDR3 nucleotides read TGTGCCAGCAGCCTCATCAACTCCGGGACTAGCGGCTACAATGAGCAGTTCTTC. Protein product: CASSLINSGTSGYNEQFF. The V and J genes are TRBV7-9 and TRBJ2-1; 11 bases match TRBD2. Germline CDR1 and CDR2: SEHNR and FQNEAQ (reference sequence). This CDR3 has 18 residues. The V and J ends lost 5 bases and 3 bases, in that order; junction bases with no gene match: 12.

This clonotype turned up a few times. CDR3 in amino acids: CASRKDMYNEQFF. Written as DNA, the CDR3 is TGTGCCAGCAGAAAGGACATGTACAATGAGCAGTTCTTC. This rearrangement joins TRBV7-2 to TRBJ2-5; TRBD1 is a possible D gene (5 bases). The J call may be mistaken, given a closer DNA end match to TRBJ2-1. This CDR3 spans 13 amino acids. Germline lookup yields CDR1 SGHTA and CDR2 FQGNSA.

The chain carries TRBV11-2 and TRBJ2-7; D gene ambiguous. Germline assignment: CDR1 SGHAT and CDR2 FQNNGV. This CDR3 is built from 13 residues. The V gene lost 5 bases and the J gene lost 0 bases, with 8 bases spanning the gap. DNA of the CDR3: TGTGCCAGCAGCCTATGGCGCTCCTACGAGCAGTACTTC. This encodes CASSLWRSYEQYF.

This clonotype has a count of ten or more. This sequence may be a read error, since a much larger clone differs from it by one base. The chain has TRBV11-2 and TRBJ2-1; TRBD2 agrees at 8 bases. The DNA end is more similar to TRBJ2-7, so the J call may be wrong. CDR1 SGHAT and CDR2 FQNNGV come from the germline V gene. The CDR3 length is 14 residues. The CDR3 DNA reads TGTGCCAGCAGCTTGGGACTAGGATACAATGAGCAGTACTTC. It yields the protein CASSLGLGYNEQYF.

This clonotype was detected many times. The chain carries TRBV28 and TRBJ1-4, with 8 bases matching TRBD1. CDR3 size: 15 residues. Germline loops: CDR1 MDHEN, CDR2 SYDVKM. V gave up 5 bases and J gave up 5 bases; unmatched junction bases: 7. This CDR3 is CASSPRQGTNEKLFF. CDR3 DNA: TGTGCCAGCAGTCCACGACAGGGGACGAATGAAAAACTGTTTTTT. The whole variable domain, filled in from reference TRBV28 and TRBJ1-4, reads DVKVTQSSRYLVKRTGEKVFLECVQDMDHENMFWYRQDPGLGLRLIYFSYDVKMKEKGDIPEGYSVSREKKERFSLILESASTNQTSMYLCASSPRQGTNEKLFFGSGTQLSVL.

This clonotype was detected many times. V and J are TRBV5-4 and TRBJ2-3; D gene unclear. The CDR3 is 13 residues long. With 0 bases removed from V and 5 bases from J, the gap between germline ends came to 7 bases. In germline, CDR1 is SGHNT, CDR2 YYREEE (reference sequence). CDR3 sequence (DNA): TGTGCCAGCAGCTTGGAGAAGGGAGATACGCAGTATTTT. Residues: CASSLEKGDTQYF.

The V gene is TRBV7-6, the J gene TRBJ2-3, with TRBD1 matching 9 bases. V shed 8 bases and J 2 bases; nucleotides not matched to a gene: 5. Germline values: CDR1 SGHVS, CDR2 FNYEAQ. The CDR3 contains 14 residues. The CDR3 reads CASSQGATTDTQYF. The DNA of the CDR3 is TGTGCCAGCTCACAGGGGGCCACCACAGATACGCAGTATTTT.

The chain recombines TRBV11-2 with TRBJ2-7; 15 bases map to TRBD2. The J call may be mistaken, given a closer DNA end match to TRBJ2-1. The germline gives CDR1 SGHAT, CDR2 FQNNGV. The CDR3 has 18 amino acids. For the CDR3, the DNA is TGTGCCAGCAGCTTAGTGGGACTAGCGGGAGGTGGATACAATGAGCAGTTCTTC. Its translation is CASSLVGLAGGGYNEQFF.